The 30 T cell receptor beta chains presented below share a single source sample, sequenced in a study of T cells in Graves' hyperthyroidism and ophthalmopathy (dated by TCRdb to the late 2010s). Libraries came from multiplex PCR. The sample was run on an Illumina HiSeq 2000. The TCR beta CDR3 regions were amplified from RNA transcripts. The TCR CDR3 was subjected to a first round of RT-PCR using the HTBI primer set and the Qiagen OneStep RT-PCR kit. Starting from the raw public reads, TCRdb applied fastp trimming at Q25, assembled clones with MiXCR and retained in-frame beta chains. Records with the same CDR3 protein are collapsed into one entry carrying the most frequent genes and DNA. This sample has roughly 110,000 distinct CDR3 sequences in its table, and 16% of those were observed once. Around two fifths of the sample rests with the top ten. The sample taken for sequencing was blood. These receptors originate from a woman between 45 and 60 years old with Graves' hyperthyroidism.

Ten or more counts support this clonotype. This rearrangement joins TRBV11-2 to TRBJ2-1; D is undetermined. The CDR3 contains 13 residues. The V end was cut by 5 bases, the J end by 7 bases, with 12 bases between. Germline CDR1 is SGHAT and CDR2 is FQNNGV. CDR3 loop: CASSPAPLNEQFF. Here the CDR3 DNA reads TGTGCCAGCAGCCCGGCGCCCTTGAATGAGCAGTTCTTC.

This clonotype has ten or more counts. The chain links TRBV6-6 to TRBJ2-3, with unresolved D. CDR3 size: 13 residues. V dropped 2 bases and J dropped 4 bases, with 7 bases sitting between them. Germline V CDR1 and CDR2: MNHNY, SVGAGI (reference sequence). The CDR3 reads CASSYTMADTQYF. CDR3 nucleotide sequence: TGTGCCAGCAGTTACACCATGGCAGATACGCAGTATTTT.

For this clonotype: This may stem from a read error, because a much larger clone lies one nucleotide away. The J gene is TRBJ2-1, the V gene TRBV5-6, with D perhaps given as TRBD1 or TRBD2 (5 bases each). The germline V gene has CDR1 SGHDT and CDR2 YYEEEE. V was trimmed by 4 bases and J by 13 bases, leaving 18 bases between them. The CDR3 is 13 residues long. The chain's CDR3 is CASSRRAGETQFF. CDR3 DNA sequence: TGTGCCAGCAGCCGCAGGGCCGGGGAGACCCAGTTCTTC. The full variable domain, its missing parts supplied by reference TRBV5-6 and TRBJ2-1, is DAGVTQSPTHLIKTRGQQVTLRCSPKSGHDTVSWYQQALGQGPQFIFQYYEEEERQRGNFPDRFSGHQFPNYSSELNVNALLLGDSALYLCASSRRAGETQFFGPGTRLTVL.

The sample holds many counts of this clonotype. V gene TRBV28 combines with J gene TRBJ2-7; 10 nucleotides line up with TRBD2. J gave up 0 bases and V 7 bases, and 9 bases lay outside the gene matches. The CDR3 extends over 16 amino acids. Germline CDR1 reads MDHEN; CDR2 reads SYDVKM. CDR3: CASTALAGAFSYEQYF. In DNA, the CDR3 is TGTGCCAGCACAGCCCTAGCGGGAGCCTTCTCCTACGAGCAGTACTTC.

This clonotype was picked up many times. The chain carries TRBV4-1 and TRBJ2-7, with D tentatively TRBD2 (5 bases). V lost 8 bases to trimming and J lost 3 bases, with 14 bases between them. There are 13 residues in the CDR3. Germline assignment: CDR1 MGHRA and CDR2 YSYEKL. CDR3 sequence (DNA): TGCGCCAGCTCCCGAACCGGGGACTACGAGCAGTACTTC. Translated: CASSRTGDYEQYF.

This clonotype occurred many times. The chain uses TRBV11-2 and TRBJ2-7; 7 positions agree with TRBD1. This CDR3 is built from 15 residues. V lost 5 bases and J lost 2; bases outside the gene matches: 9. Germline CDR1 is SGHAT and CDR2 is FQNNGV. CDR3 in amino acids: CASSQNRDSPYEQYF. As DNA, the CDR3 is TGTGCCAGCAGCCAAAACCGGGACAGCCCCTACGAGCAGTACTTC.

In this sample, this clonotype turned up many times. The rearrangement links TRBV7-9 to TRBJ2-1, with 9 bases fitting TRBD2. The J segment lost 4 bases and the V segment lost 5 bases, leaving 15 bases of the junction unmatched. This CDR3 is built from 18 residues. Germline loops: CDR1 SEHNR, CDR2 FQNEAQ (reference sequence). CDR3 bases: TGTGCCAGCAGCCGACCGAACCGGGCTAGCGGGGAGTACAATGAGCAGTTCTTC. Translation: CASSRPNRASGEYNEQFF.

There are many counts of this clonotype. The V and J genes are TRBV2 and TRBJ2-2, with TRBD1 matching over 9 bases. V gave up 6 bases and J gave up 4 bases; unmatched junction bases: 6. Germline values: CDR1 SNHLY, CDR2 FYNNEI. The CDR3 has 15 amino acids. CDR3 residues: CASSADRGVTGELFF. In DNA form, the CDR3 reads TGTGCCAGCAGCGCGGACAGGGGTGTCACCGGGGAGCTGTTTTTT.

This clonotype was recorded at least ten times. The gene calls are TRBV20-1 and TRBJ2-1; D ambiguous. Germline CDR1 and CDR2: DFQATT and SNEGSKA (reference sequence). V was cut by 6 bases and J by 8 bases, with 11 bases left in between. The CDR3 totals 11 residues. This CDR3 reads CSASLLDEQFF. CDR3 nucleotides: TGCAGTGCATCACTGCTAGATGAGCAGTTCTTC.

In this sample, this clonotype turned up many times. V usage is TRBV12-3 or TRBV12-4 and J usage is TRBJ2-7; 12 nucleotides line up with TRBD2. This CDR3 has 15 residues. Trimming at V came to 4 bases and at J to 4 bases, leaving 5 bases not matched to a gene. The DNA for the CDR3 is TGTGCCAGCAGTTCAAGGACTAGCGGGAAATACGAGCAGTACTTC. Its protein product is CASSSRTSGKYEQYF.

This clonotype was counted ten times or more. The rearrangement links TRBV20-1 to TRBJ2-2; D possibly matches TRBD1 or TRBD2 (5 bases each). V shed 1 base and J shed 3 bases, with 9 bases lying between them. Germline lookup yields CDR1 DFQATT and CDR2 SNEGSKA (reference sequence). CDR3 length: 14 amino acids. This CDR3 reads CSARVGDYTGELFF. For the CDR3, the DNA is TGCAGTGCTAGAGTGGGGGATTACACCGGGGAGCTGTTTTTT.

This clonotype came up many times. The chain couples TRBV18 to TRBJ1-1, with D possibly matching TRBD1 (5 bases). Between the trimmed V and J ends, which lost 8 bases and 2 bases, there was a span of 12 bases. In germline, CDR1 is KGHSH, CDR2 LQKENI. This CDR3 is 13 amino acids long. CDR3 coding DNA: TGTGCCAGCGAAGACAGCTACAACACTGAAGCTTTCTTT. It specifies CASEDSYNTEAFF.

This clonotype has a count of ten or more. The V and J genes are TRBV2 and TRBJ1-5; the D is unclear. V was trimmed by 1 base and J by 4 bases, leaving 5 bases between them. The CDR3 totals 13 residues. CDR1 and CDR2 (germline): SNHLY, FYNNEI. CDR3 sequence reads: CASSEEGNQPQHF. CDR3 DNA: TGTGCCAGCAGTGAAGAAGGAAATCAGCCCCAGCATTTT.

The table lists this clonotype with many counts. The chain joins TRBV6-1 to TRBJ1-1; the match to TRBD1 covers 11 bases. CDR1 is MNHNS, CDR2 SASEGT, per germline. The J segment lost 4 bases and the V segment lost 8 bases, leaving 3 bases of the junction unmatched. This CDR3 has 13 amino acids. The CDR3 is CASHGTGGTEAFF. CDR3 nucleotides: TGTGCCAGCCACGGGACAGGGGGCACTGAAGCTTTCTTT.

The V gene is TRBV6-1, the J gene TRBJ1-2; 9 bases map to TRBD1. The CDR3 loop spans 15 amino acids. Germline V gives CDR1 MNHNS, CDR2 SASEGT. The V gene end was trimmed by 3 bases and the J gene end by 9 bases; junction bases not matched to a gene: 11. The CDR3 here is CASSEGTGTFDRYTF. For the CDR3, the DNA is TGTGCCAGCAGTGAGGGGACAGGGACCTTCGATCGCTACACCTTC.

This clonotype was seen repeatedly, ten times or more. The V gene is TRBV10-3, the J gene TRBJ2-5; D is unclear. The germline V gene encodes CDR1 ENHRY and CDR2 SYGVKD. The germline V and J ends were trimmed by 4 bases and 5 bases, with 5 bases remaining between them. This CDR3 has 11 amino acids. The CDR3 DNA reads TGTGCCATCAGTGCAGATGAGACCCAGTACTTC. Its translation is CAISADETQYF.

This clonotype has only a few counts. The CDR3 loop is CSVKRGYQETQYF. In DNA form, the CDR3 reads TGCAGCGTCAAGAGGGGGTACCAAGAGACCCAGTACTTC. The V and J genes are TRBV29-1 and TRBJ2-5, with D perhaps TRBD1 (6 bases). Between the trimmed V and J ends, which lost 6 bases and 0 bases, there was a span of 11 bases. In germline, CDR1 is SQVTM, CDR2 ANQGSEA. This CDR3 contains 13 residues.

This clonotype occurred a few times. This clone may be a read error of a much larger clone one base away. The genes are TRBV10-3 and TRBJ1-4; 12 bases align to TRBD1. Trimming at V came to 7 bases and at J to 2 bases, leaving 11 bases not matched to a gene. Per the germline V gene, CDR1 is ENHRY and CDR2 is SYGVKD. This CDR3 region has 18 residues. CDR3 sequence reads: CAIIEGWDRGPTNEKLFF. CDR3 bases: TGTGCCATCATCGAGGGCTGGGACAGGGGGCCGACTAATGAAAAACTGTTTTTT.

J is TRBJ2-2 and V is TRBV7-9; TRBD2 matches at 12 bases. After removal of 4 bases from V and 6 bases from J, the junction contained 3 bases not matched to a gene. CDR3 size: 15 residues. Looked up from germline, CDR1 is SEHNR and CDR2 is FQNEAQ (reference sequence). CDR3: CASSSSGRASGELFF. The CDR3 DNA follows: TGTGCCAGCAGCTCTAGCGGGAGGGCCTCCGGGGAGCTGTTTTTT.

This clonotype has ten or more counts. The J gene is TRBJ2-2, the V gene TRBV2; tentatively, D is TRBD2 (6 bases). Trimming left V 0 bases short and J 2 bases short, with 7 bases between. Germline loops: CDR1 SNHLY, CDR2 FYNNEI. There are 15 residues in the CDR3. CDR3 coding DNA: TGTGCCAGCAGTGAAGCTAGCGGTAACACCGGGGAGCTGTTTTTT. Its protein is CASSEASGNTGELFF.

The genes are TRBV12-3 or TRBV12-4 and TRBJ2-3; 9 bases line up with TRBD2. The CDR3 length is 14 residues. V trimming: 8 bases; J trimming: 4 bases; junction bases outside the gene matches: 7. CDR3 protein: CASSRGGVADTQYF. Written as DNA, the CDR3 is TGTGCCAGCTCACGCGGGGGGGTTGCAGATACGCAGTATTTT.

In its sample, this clonotype was seen many times. This rearrangement joins TRBV12-3 or TRBV12-4 to TRBJ1-1, with D maybe TRBD1 (6 bases). This CDR3 has 11 amino acids. Trimming took off 6 bases at V and 10 bases at J, with 12 bases between the two ends. The CDR3 coding sequence is TGTGCCAGCAGACGGGGACAAGTAGCTTTCTTT. It codes for CASRRGQVAFF.

This clonotype was observed at least ten times. The chain links TRBV29-1 to TRBJ1-1; D gene uncertain. CDR1 is SQVTM and CDR2 is ANQGSEA in the germline V gene. The V end lost 5 bases, the J end lost 2 bases, and 3 bases lay between the germline ends. This CDR3 comprises 10 residues. The CDR3 bases are TGCAGCGTTAGAAACACTGAAGCTTTCTTT. This gives the protein CSVRNTEAFF.

Written as DNA, the CDR3 is TGTGCCAGCAGCTTATTCTCGAGCGCCTCGAACACCGGGGAGCTGTTTTTT. It is translated as CASSLFSSASNTGELFF. V gene TRBV11-2 combines with J gene TRBJ2-2; unclear D gene. CDR1 and CDR2 from the germline V gene are SGHAT and FQNNGV. The length of the CDR3 is 17 residues. V shed 2 bases and J shed 0 bases, with 13 bases lying between them.

This clonotype was picked up many times. The rearrangement links TRBV6-2 or TRBV6-3 to TRBJ2-5; 8 nucleotides match TRBD1. Germline V CDR1 and CDR2: MNHEY, SVGEGT. V lost 7 bases, J lost 2 bases, and 0 bases stayed unmatched. CDR3 size: 12 residues. CDR3 sequence reads: CASNRGQETQYF. The CDR3 DNA reads TGTGCCAGCAACAGGGGGCAAGAGACCCAGTACTTC.

This clonotype showed up many times. The chain joins TRBV20-1 to TRBJ2-1; 9 bases are a match to TRBD2. Per germline, CDR1 DFQATT and CDR2 SNEGSKA (reference sequence). V shed 0 bases and J 5 bases; nucleotides not matched to a gene: 5. The CDR3 runs to 15 residues. The CDR3 bases are TGCAGTGCTAGAGATCCCATAGCGGGGGACAATGAGCAGTTCTTC. The encoded protein is CSARDPIAGDNEQFF.

This clonotype was seen repeatedly, ten times or more. The gene calls are TRBV5-4 and TRBJ2-2; 8 bases line up with TRBD2. V was pared by 4 bases and J by 0 bases, with 8 bases of the junction left unmatched. The CDR3 length is 17 residues. The germline V gene has CDR1 SGHNT and CDR2 YYREEE (reference sequence). CDR3 region: CASSPPTSGANTGELFF. In nucleotides, the CDR3 is TGTGCCAGCAGCCCACCCACTAGCGGAGCGAACACCGGGGAGCTGTTTTTT.

This clonotype came up a few times. The rearrangement links TRBV11-2 to TRBJ1-1; D is undetermined. The germline V gene encodes CDR1 SGHAT and CDR2 FQNNGV. This CDR3 is built from 13 residues. The germline V and J ends were trimmed by 5 bases and 1 base, with 8 bases remaining between them. Here the CDR3 reads CASSPYTNTEAFF. The CDR3 DNA reads as TGTGCCAGCAGCCCCTACACGAACACTGAAGCTTTCTTT.

At least ten counts were recorded for this clonotype. J is TRBJ2-7 and V is TRBV28; D call uncertain. Germline V gene sequence: CDR1 MDHEN, CDR2 SYDVKM. The V end lost 5 bases, the J end lost 0 bases, and 5 bases lay between the germline ends. The CDR3 spans 12 residues. CDR3 coding DNA: TGTGCCAGCAGTAGCCGCTCCTACGAGCAGTACGTC. Protein product: CASSSRSYEQYV.

The CDR3 loop reads CASSQASIGREGKYEQYF. CDR3 sequence (DNA): TGCGCCAGCAGCCAAGCGTCCATCGGGCGGGAGGGCAAATACGAGCAGTACTTC. This sequence joins TRBV4-1 and TRBJ2-7; the match to TRBD2 covers 9 bases. Trimming cost V 1 base and J 4 bases; bases outside gene matches: 14. The CDR3 consists of 18 residues. The germline V gene has CDR1 MGHRA and CDR2 YSYEKL.